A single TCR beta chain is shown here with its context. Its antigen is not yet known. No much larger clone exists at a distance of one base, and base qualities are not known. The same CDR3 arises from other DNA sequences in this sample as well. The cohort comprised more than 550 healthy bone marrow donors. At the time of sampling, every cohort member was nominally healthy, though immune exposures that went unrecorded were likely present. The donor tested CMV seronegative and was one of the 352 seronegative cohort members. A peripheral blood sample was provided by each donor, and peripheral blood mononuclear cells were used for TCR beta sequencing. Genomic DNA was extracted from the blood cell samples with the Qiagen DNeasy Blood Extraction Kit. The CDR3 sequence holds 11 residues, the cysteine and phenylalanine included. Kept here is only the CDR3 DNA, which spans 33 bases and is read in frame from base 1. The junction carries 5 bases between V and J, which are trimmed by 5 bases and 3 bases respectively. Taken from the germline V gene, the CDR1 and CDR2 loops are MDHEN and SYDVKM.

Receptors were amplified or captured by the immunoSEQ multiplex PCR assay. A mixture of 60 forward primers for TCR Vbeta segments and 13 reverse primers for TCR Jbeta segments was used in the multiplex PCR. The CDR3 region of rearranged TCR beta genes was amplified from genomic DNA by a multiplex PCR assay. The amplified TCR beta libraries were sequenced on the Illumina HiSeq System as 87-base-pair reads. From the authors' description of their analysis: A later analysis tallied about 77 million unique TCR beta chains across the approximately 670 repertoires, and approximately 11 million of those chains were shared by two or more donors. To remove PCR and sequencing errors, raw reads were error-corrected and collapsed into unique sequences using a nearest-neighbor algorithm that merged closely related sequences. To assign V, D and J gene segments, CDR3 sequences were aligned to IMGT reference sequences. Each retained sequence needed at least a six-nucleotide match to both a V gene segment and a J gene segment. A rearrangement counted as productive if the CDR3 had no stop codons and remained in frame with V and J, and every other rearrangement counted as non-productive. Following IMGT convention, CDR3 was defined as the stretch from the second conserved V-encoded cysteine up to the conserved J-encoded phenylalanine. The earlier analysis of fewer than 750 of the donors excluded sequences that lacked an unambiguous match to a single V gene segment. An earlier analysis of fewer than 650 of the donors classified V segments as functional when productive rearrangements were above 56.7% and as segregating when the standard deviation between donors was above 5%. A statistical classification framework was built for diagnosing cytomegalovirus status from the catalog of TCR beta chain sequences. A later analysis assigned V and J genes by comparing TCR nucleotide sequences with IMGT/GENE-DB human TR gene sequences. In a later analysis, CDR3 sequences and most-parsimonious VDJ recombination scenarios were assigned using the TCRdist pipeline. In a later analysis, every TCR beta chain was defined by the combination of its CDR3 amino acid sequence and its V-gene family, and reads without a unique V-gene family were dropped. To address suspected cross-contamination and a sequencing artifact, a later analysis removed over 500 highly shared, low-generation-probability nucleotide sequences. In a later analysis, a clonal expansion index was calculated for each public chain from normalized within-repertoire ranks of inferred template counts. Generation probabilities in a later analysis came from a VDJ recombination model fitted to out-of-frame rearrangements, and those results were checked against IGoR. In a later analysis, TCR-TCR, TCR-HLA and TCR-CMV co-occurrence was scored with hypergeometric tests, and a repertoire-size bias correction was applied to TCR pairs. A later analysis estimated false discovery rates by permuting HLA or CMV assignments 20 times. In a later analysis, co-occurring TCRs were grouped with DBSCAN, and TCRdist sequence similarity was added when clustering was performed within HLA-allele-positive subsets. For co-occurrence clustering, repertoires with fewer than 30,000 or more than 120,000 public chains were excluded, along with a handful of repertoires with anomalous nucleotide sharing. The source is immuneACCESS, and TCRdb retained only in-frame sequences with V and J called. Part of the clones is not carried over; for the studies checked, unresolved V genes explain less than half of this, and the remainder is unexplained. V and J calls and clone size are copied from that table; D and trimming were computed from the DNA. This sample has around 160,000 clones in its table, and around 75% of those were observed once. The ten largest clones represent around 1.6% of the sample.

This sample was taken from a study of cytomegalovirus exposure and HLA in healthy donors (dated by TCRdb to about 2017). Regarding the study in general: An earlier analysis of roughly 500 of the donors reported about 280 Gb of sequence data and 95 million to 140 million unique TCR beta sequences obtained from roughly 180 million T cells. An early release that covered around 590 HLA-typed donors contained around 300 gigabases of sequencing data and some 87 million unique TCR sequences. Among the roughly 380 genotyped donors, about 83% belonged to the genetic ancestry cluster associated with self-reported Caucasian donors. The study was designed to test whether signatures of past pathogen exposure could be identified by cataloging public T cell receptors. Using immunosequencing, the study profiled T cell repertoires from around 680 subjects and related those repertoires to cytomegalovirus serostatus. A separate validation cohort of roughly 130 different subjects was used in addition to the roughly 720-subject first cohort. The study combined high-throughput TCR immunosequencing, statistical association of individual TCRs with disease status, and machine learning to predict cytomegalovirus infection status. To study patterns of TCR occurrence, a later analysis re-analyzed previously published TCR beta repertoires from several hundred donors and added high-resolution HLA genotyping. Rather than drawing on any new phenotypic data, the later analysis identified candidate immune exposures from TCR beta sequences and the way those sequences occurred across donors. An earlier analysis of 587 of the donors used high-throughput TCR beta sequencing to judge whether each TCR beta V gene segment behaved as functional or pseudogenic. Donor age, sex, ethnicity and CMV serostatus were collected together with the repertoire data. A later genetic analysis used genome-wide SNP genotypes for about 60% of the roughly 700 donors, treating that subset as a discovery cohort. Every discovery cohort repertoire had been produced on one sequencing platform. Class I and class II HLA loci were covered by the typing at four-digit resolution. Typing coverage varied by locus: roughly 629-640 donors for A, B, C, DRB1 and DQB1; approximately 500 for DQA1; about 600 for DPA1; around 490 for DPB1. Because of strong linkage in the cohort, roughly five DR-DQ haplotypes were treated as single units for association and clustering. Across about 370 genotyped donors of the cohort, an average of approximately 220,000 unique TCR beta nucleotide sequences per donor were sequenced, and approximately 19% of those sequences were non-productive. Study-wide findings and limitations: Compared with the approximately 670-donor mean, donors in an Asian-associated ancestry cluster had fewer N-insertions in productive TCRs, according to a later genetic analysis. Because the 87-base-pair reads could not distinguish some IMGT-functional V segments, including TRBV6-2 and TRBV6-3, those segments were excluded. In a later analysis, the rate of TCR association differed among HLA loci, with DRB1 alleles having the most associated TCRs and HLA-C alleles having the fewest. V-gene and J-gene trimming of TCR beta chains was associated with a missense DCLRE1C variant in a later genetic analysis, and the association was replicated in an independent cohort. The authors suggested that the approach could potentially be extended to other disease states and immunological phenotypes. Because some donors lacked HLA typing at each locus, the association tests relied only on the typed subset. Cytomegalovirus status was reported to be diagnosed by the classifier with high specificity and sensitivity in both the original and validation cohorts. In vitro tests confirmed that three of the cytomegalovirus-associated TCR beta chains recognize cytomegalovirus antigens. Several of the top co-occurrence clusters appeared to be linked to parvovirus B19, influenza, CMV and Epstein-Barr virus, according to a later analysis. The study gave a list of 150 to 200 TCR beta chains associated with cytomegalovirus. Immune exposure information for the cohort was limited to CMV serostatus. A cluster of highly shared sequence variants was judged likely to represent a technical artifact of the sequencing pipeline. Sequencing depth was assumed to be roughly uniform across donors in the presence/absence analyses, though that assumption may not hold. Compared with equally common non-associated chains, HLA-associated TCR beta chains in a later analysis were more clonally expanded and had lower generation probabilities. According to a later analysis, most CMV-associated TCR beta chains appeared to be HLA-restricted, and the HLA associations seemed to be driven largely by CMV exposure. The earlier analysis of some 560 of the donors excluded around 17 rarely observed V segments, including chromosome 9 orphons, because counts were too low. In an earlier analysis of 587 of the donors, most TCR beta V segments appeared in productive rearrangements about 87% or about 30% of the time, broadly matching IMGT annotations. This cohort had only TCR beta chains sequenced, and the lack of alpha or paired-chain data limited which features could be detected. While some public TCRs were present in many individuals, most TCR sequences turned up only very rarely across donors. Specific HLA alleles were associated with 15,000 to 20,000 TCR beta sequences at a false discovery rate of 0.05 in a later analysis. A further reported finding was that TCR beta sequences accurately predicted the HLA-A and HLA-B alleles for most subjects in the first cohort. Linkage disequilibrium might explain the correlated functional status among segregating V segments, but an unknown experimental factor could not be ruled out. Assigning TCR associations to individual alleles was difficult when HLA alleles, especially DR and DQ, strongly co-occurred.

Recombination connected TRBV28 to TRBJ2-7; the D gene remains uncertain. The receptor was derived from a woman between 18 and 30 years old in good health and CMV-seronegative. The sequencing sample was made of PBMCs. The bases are TGTGCCAGCAGTCTCCTCTACGAGCAGTACTTC. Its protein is CASSLLYEQYF.